The 32 T cell receptor beta chains presented below share a single source sample, sequenced in a study of blood T cell repertoires in COVID-19. Method: immunoSEQ multiplex PCR; TCRdb's copy keeps in-frame clones and lacks some. The table includes 180,000 or so clones, around 86% detected once. The specimen was peripheral blood. The receptors stem from a middle-aged man with acute or convalescent COVID-19.

The chain joins TRBV5-6 to TRBJ1-2; D may be TRBD1 (6 bases). The germline V gene has CDR1 SGHDT and CDR2 YYEEEE. The V and J ends lost 0 bases and 7 bases respectively, with 19 bases between them. The CDR3 extends over 16 amino acids. The CDR3 DNA is TGTGCCAGCAGCTTGGACAGGGCCGAGGGGTTCAGTGGCTACACCTTC. Protein sequence: CASSLDRAEGFSGYTF.

The chain combines TRBV6-5 with TRBJ2-5; no clear D gene. Germline V gene sequence: CDR1 MNHEY, CDR2 SVGAGI. The V gene lost 5 bases and the J gene lost 4 bases, with 11 bases spanning the gap. This CDR3 is built from 13 residues. The CDR3 region has the DNA TGTGCCAGCAGTACCCAACCCGGAGAGACCCAGTACTTC. It yields the protein CASSTQPGETQYF.

In DNA form, the CDR3 reads TGTGCCAGCAGTGAACCAGGACTGTCGTCCTACGAGCAGTACTTC. Its translation: CASSEPGLSSYEQYF. The V call is TRBV6-1, the J call TRBJ2-7; tentative D call: TRBD2 (5 bases). The CDR3 is 15 amino acids. Germline V gene sequence: CDR1 MNHNS, CDR2 SASEGT. V dropped 2 bases and J dropped 1 base, with 12 bases sitting between them.

CDR3 bases: TGTGCCAGCAGCTTACGATCTCTTGGCAGGTCCTACGAGCAGTACTTC. Its protein is CASSLRSLGRSYEQYF. This chain connects TRBV11-2 to TRBJ2-7; D remains unclear. Germline V gene lookup returns CDR1 SGHAT and CDR2 FQNNGV. Trimming left V 2 bases short and J 1 base short, with 15 bases between. The CDR3 covers 16 residues.

The sample holds one count of this clone. The chain is built from TRBV6-5 and TRBJ2-7, with D perhaps TRBD1 (6 bases). Germline CDR1 reads MNHEY; CDR2 reads SVGAGI. CDR3 length: 14 amino acids. V dropped 6 bases and J dropped 2 bases, with 14 bases sitting between them. CDR3 amino acids: CASRDSSFPYEQYF. The CDR3 nucleotides are TGTGCCAGCAGGGACAGCTCCTTTCCCTACGAGCAGTACTTC.

This clone was seen a single time. The identical CDR3 is also encoded by other nucleotide sequences in the sample. The chain couples TRBV28 to TRBJ2-7; 8 positions match TRBD1. Unmatched junction bases numbered 1, after V lost 3 bases and J lost 0 bases. CDR3 length: 14 residues. CDR1 and CDR2 from the germline V gene are MDHEN and SYDVKM. Written as DNA, the CDR3 is TGTGCCAGCAGTTTGGGGACAGGCTCCTACGAGCAGTACTTC. It yields the protein CASSLGTGSYEQYF.

The CDR3, as DNA: TGTGCCAGCAGCCAAGAGGGGACAGGGACTAACTATGGCTACACCTTC. This codes for CASSQEGTGTNYGYTF. The rearrangement uses TRBV3-1 (or the pseudogene TRBV3-2) and TRBJ1-2; 9 bases are a match to TRBD1. V was clipped by 0 bases and J by 0 bases; unmatched bases: 2. CDR3 size: 16 residues. Germline V gives CDR1 LGHDT, CDR2 YNNKEL (reference sequence).

This clone was seen just once. The sample holds other DNA sequences that translate to the same CDR3. This chain connects TRBV3-1 (or the pseudogene TRBV3-2) to TRBJ1-6, with 7 bases matching TRBD1. The germline V gene encodes CDR1 LGHDT and CDR2 YNNKEL (reference sequence). The J segment lost 3 bases and the V segment lost 1 base, leaving 0 bases of the junction unmatched. This CDR3 is 15 amino acids long. Written as DNA, the CDR3 is TGTGCCAGCAGCCAAGGGACAGGCTATAATTCACCCCTCCACTTT. It translates to CASSQGTGYNSPLHF.

The chain is built from TRBV30 and TRBJ1-6; 10 bases fit TRBD1. Losses at the gene ends were 3 bases for V and 1 base for J; bases not matched to a gene: 3. Looked up from germline, CDR1 is GTSNPN and CDR2 is SVGIG (reference sequence). The CDR3 spans 16 residues. This CDR3 is CAWRTGGASYNSPLHF. CDR3 bases: TGTGCCTGGAGGACAGGGGGCGCGTCCTATAATTCACCCCTCCACTTT.

The chain carries TRBV18 and TRBJ2-1, with D perhaps matching TRBD2 (6 bases). V was trimmed by 4 bases and J by 8 bases, leaving 12 bases between them. Per the germline V gene, CDR1 is KGHSH and CDR2 is LQKENI. The CDR3 runs to 13 residues. The DNA for the CDR3 is TGTGCCAGCTCACTGGGACTTTCAGATGAGCAGTTCTTC. As protein: CASSLGLSDEQFF.

The chain recombines TRBV4-1 with TRBJ1-2, with a tentative D call TRBD1 (5 bases). The CDR3 has 15 residues. V gave up 2 bases and J gave up 2 bases, with 12 bases separating them. Germline CDR1 and CDR2: MGHRA and YSYEKL. This CDR3 is CASSQNAGLNYGYTF. CDR3 bases: TGCGCCAGCAGCCAAAACGCGGGGCTGAACTATGGCTACACCTTC.

This chain uses TRBV7-9 with TRBJ2-7; no clear D gene. Germline V gene data show CDR1 as SEHNR and CDR2 as FQNEAQ (reference sequence). CDR3 length equals 13 residues. V shed 4 bases and J shed 2 bases, with 9 bases lying between them. Written as DNA, the CDR3 is TGTGCCAGCAGCTCTTTGATAGCCTACGAGCAGTACTTC. This codes for CASSSLIAYEQYF.

This clone was recorded only once. This chain links TRBV15 with TRBJ2-1, with TRBD1 identical over 7 bases. The CDR3 is made up of 15 amino acids. V was clipped by 5 bases and J by 5 bases; unmatched bases: 9. Germline-derived CDR1 and CDR2 are LNHNV and YYDKDF (reference sequence). The CDR3 protein is CATSFWGQRDNEQFF. CDR3 coding DNA: TGTGCCACCAGCTTTTGGGGACAGAGAGACAATGAGCAGTTCTTC.

V and J are TRBV3-1 (or the pseudogene TRBV3-2) and TRBJ1-2; D perhaps matches TRBD1 (6 bases). The CDR3 covers 11 residues. Germline CDR1 is LGHDT and CDR2 is YNNKEL (reference sequence). V lost 4 bases and J lost 8, with 8 bases in between. The CDR3 spells CASSLRGGYTF. The DNA for the CDR3 is TGTGCCAGCAGCCTCAGGGGCGGCTACACCTTC.

The chain recombines TRBV2 with TRBJ1-1; D is possibly TRBD1 (6 bases). The CDR3 totals 14 residues. Germline loops: CDR1 SNHLY, CDR2 FYNNEI. V lost 6 bases to trimming and J lost 5 bases, with 16 bases between them. The CDR3 nucleotides are TGTGCCAGCAGAGAACAGGGCCCCTCGACTGAAGCTTTCTTT. Translation gives CASREQGPSTEAFF. The variable domain in full, completed from reference TRBV2 and TRBJ1-1, reads EPEVTQTPSHQVTQMGQEVILRCVPISNHLYFYWYRQILGQKVEFLVSFYNNEISEKSEIFDDQFSVERPDGSNFTLKIRSTKLEDSAMYFCASREQGPSTEAFFGQGTRLTVV.

The rearrangement joins TRBV5-1 to TRBJ1-1; a possible D gene is TRBD1 (6 bases). Germline-derived CDR1 and CDR2 are SGHRS and YFSETQ. The V and J ends lost 1 base and 2 bases respectively, with 12 bases between them. The CDR3 covers 15 residues. The CDR3: CASSLRAGANTEAFF. Here the CDR3 DNA reads TGCGCCAGCAGCTTGAGGGCAGGGGCAAACACTGAAGCTTTCTTT.

The V gene is TRBV7-2, the J gene TRBJ2-3, with 7 nucleotides matching TRBD2. CDR1 SGHTA and CDR2 FQGNSA come from the germline V gene. V was pared by 0 bases and J by 3 bases, with 6 bases of the junction left unmatched. This CDR3 is 16 amino acids long. CDR3 protein: CASSLARTSRTDTQYF. Written as DNA, the CDR3 is TGTGCCAGCAGCTTAGCGCGGACTAGTCGGACAGATACGCAGTATTTT.

This chain uses TRBV6-6 with TRBJ2-5; 8 bases are a match to TRBD2. This CDR3 contains 14 residues. The ends lost 6 bases at V and 4 bases at J; junction bases unmatched: 7. Germline V gives CDR1 MNHNY, CDR2 SVGAGI (reference sequence). CDR3 protein: CASSLGLAGETQYF. The CDR3 coding sequence is TGTGCCAGCAGCCTTGGACTAGCAGGAGAGACCCAGTACTTC.

V usage is TRBV4-2 and J usage is TRBJ2-2; D might be TRBD1 (5 bases). The CDR3 extends over 16 amino acids. With 0 bases removed from V and 4 bases from J, the gap between germline ends came to 12 bases. Germline-derived CDR1 and CDR2 are LGHNA and YNFKEQ. The CDR3 region has the DNA TGTGCCAGCAGCCAAGATCCCGACAGTCGCACCGGGGAGCTGTTTTTT. It encodes CASSQDPDSRTGELFF.

The rearrangement joins TRBV2 to TRBJ2-7; D possibly corresponds to TRBD2 (5 bases). The CDR3 contains 14 residues. V was trimmed by 4 bases and J by 2 bases, leaving 12 bases between them. Germline V CDR1 and CDR2: SNHLY, FYNNEI. Here the CDR3 reads CASSGGLTAYEQYF. For the CDR3, the DNA is TGTGCCAGCAGTGGCGGACTTACGGCCTACGAGCAGTACTTC.

The chain combines TRBV12-5 with TRBJ2-2, with D perhaps matching TRBD1 (6 bases). V was cut by 3 bases and J by 6 bases, with 8 bases left in between. Germline CDR1 and CDR2: LGHNT and FRNRAP. This CDR3 contains 13 residues. DNA of the CDR3: TGTGCTAGTGGTTTCGCAGGGGCCGGGGAGCTGTTTTTT. The encoded protein is CASGFAGAGELFF.

This chain joins TRBV11-2 and TRBJ2-5; 13 bases are shared with TRBD2. The J segment lost 2 bases and the V segment lost 5 bases, leaving 11 bases of the junction unmatched. The CDR3 length is 18 residues. In germline, CDR1 is SGHAT, CDR2 FQNNGV. In DNA form, the CDR3 reads TGTGCCAGCAGCATCGGACTAGCGGGGGCTCCACCTCAAGAGACCCAGTACTTC. Translating it yields CASSIGLAGAPPQETQYF. Using reference TRBV11-2 and TRBJ2-5 for the parts outside the CDR3, the full variable domain is EAGVAQSPRYKIIEKRQSVAFWCNPISGHATLYWYQQILGQGPKLLIQFQNNGVVDDSQLPKDRFSAERLKGVDSTLKIQPAKLEDSAVYLCASSIGLAGAPPQETQYFGPGTRLLVL.

The chain joins TRBV10-2 to TRBJ2-7; 9 nucleotides match TRBD2. The junction had 10 bases not matched to a gene; V was cut back by 7 bases and J by 3 bases. Germline V gives CDR1 WSHSY, CDR2 SAAADI. The CDR3 totals 15 residues. CDR3 region: CASIQSGGHVYEQYF. The CDR3 nucleotides read TGCGCCAGCATCCAAAGCGGGGGGCACGTCTACGAGCAGTACTTC.

This clone came up once. The chain joins TRBV5-1 to TRBJ1-1, with 8 bases identical to TRBD1. Germline CDR1 reads SGHRS; CDR2 reads YFSETQ. Unmatched junction bases numbered 4, after V lost 1 base and J lost 5 bases. The CDR3 runs 14 residues. CDR3 residues: CASSLQGALTEAFF. The CDR3 DNA reads TGCGCCAGCAGCTTGCAGGGGGCGCTAACTGAAGCTTTCTTT.

This chain links TRBV18 with TRBJ1-1; no definite D call. V lost 3 bases to trimming and J lost 5 bases, with 13 bases between them. CDR1 is KGHSH and CDR2 is LQKENI in the germline V gene. The CDR3 is 14 residues long. The CDR3 sequence: CASSPLFSGTEAFF. The CDR3 nucleotides are TGTGCCAGCTCACCCCTATTCTCGGGGACTGAAGCTTTCTTT.

V usage is TRBV18 and J usage is TRBJ1-3, with D perhaps TRBD1 (6 bases). The CDR3 spans 16 residues. V shed 3 bases and J shed 0 bases, with 12 bases lying between them. Germline CDR1 KGHSH, CDR2 LQKENI. CDR3 bases: TGTGCCAGCTCACCCACGACAGGCCACTCTGGAAACACCATATATTTT. Residues: CASSPTTGHSGNTIYF.

The chain carries TRBV19 and TRBJ2-1; 9 nucleotides agree with TRBD1. The CDR3 loop spans 13 amino acids. V lost 10 bases, J lost 3 bases, and 4 bases stayed unmatched. Looked up from germline, CDR1 is LNHDA and CDR2 is SQIVND (reference sequence). This CDR3 reads CATGQGIYNEQFF. DNA of the CDR3: TGTGCCACCGGACAGGGGATCTACAATGAGCAGTTCTTC.

This clone is a singleton in its sample. V gene TRBV24-1 combines with J gene TRBJ2-3; 7 bases match TRBD1. From germline, CDR1 is KGHDR and CDR2 SFDVKD. There are 16 residues in the CDR3. V lost 1 base, J lost 4 bases, and 7 bases stayed unmatched. The CDR3 is CATSDFPGQDPDTQYF. The CDR3, as DNA: TGTGCCACCAGTGATTTTCCAGGACAGGATCCAGATACGCAGTATTTT.

As for this clone: Other DNA sequences of this sample code for an identical CDR3. The V gene is TRBV5-1, the J gene TRBJ1-1; D not certain. From germline, CDR1 is SGHRS and CDR2 YFSETQ. The CDR3 loop spans 14 amino acids. V lost 5 bases, J lost 1 base, and 12 bases lay in between. In nucleotides, the CDR3 is TGCGCCAGCAGTAGAGGGCAGTCGAACACTGAAGCTTTCTTT. It yields the protein CASSRGQSNTEAFF.

The chain employs TRBV4-1 and TRBJ2-7; TRBD1 agrees at 8 bases. Germline V gene sequence: CDR1 MGHRA, CDR2 YSYEKL. After removal of 4 bases from V and 3 bases from J, the junction contained 11 bases not matched to a gene. CDR3 length equals 16 residues. In nucleotides, the CDR3 is TGCGCCAGCAGCCCCTGGGTCGACAGGGGTAACTACGAGCAGTACTTC. This codes for CASSPWVDRGNYEQYF.

This chain connects TRBV19 to TRBJ1-5; 10 bases agree with TRBD1. The V gene's germline CDR1 is LNHDA and CDR2 SQIVND (reference sequence). With 5 bases clipped from V and 3 bases from J, the junction kept 10 bases outside the gene matches. This CDR3 spans 17 amino acids. CDR3 nucleotide sequence: TGTGCCAGTAGTCCGGGCCCGGGACAGGGGTACAATCAGCCCCAGCATTTT. Encoded protein: CASSPGPGQGYNQPQHF.

This chain links TRBV2 with TRBJ1-2; 9 bases line up with TRBD1. Per the germline V gene, CDR1 is SNHLY and CDR2 is FYNNEI. The length of the CDR3 is 16 residues. The ends lost 7 bases at V and 8 bases at J; junction bases unmatched: 17. In DNA form, the CDR3 reads TGTGCCAGCAAGGGGACAGGGAGAGGGGTACAAAAAGGCTACACCTTC. This encodes CASKGTGRGVQKGYTF.